These 3 T cell receptor beta chains came from one sample sequenced in a study of T cells after yellow fever vaccination (dated by TCRdb to about 2019). What the treatment or condition label conveys for this sample: live attenuated yellow fever vaccine strain. The method behind the library was 5' RACE. TCRdb records Illumina HiSeq 2500 as the sequencer. TCRdb cleaned the public reads at Q25 with fastp, built clones with MiXCR and kept in-frame beta chains. Rows with a matching CDR3 protein are joined into one entry that keeps the most common DNA and genes. This sample lists 4,500 to 6,500 distinct CDR3 sequences; about 6.5% were detected once. The leading ten clones occupy about three fifths of the sample. Sample: PBMCs, either bulk or a sorted T-cell subset (CD4+, CD8+, memory, or dextramer-sorted; not recorded which), taken around 15 days after the first yellow fever vaccination. These receptors came from a man younger than 35 who received the YFV17D yellow fever vaccine.

This clonotype was counted ten times or more. The V call is TRBV5-6, the J call TRBJ2-5; D is unclear. The CDR3 has 13 residues. With 0 bases removed from V and 2 bases from J, the gap between germline ends came to 5 bases. In germline, CDR1 is SGHDT, CDR2 YYEEEE. The CDR3 region is CASSLDIQETQYF. The CDR3 nucleotides are TGTGCCAGCAGCTTGGATATACAAGAGACCCAGTACTTC.

This clonotype was seen ten or more times. The chain recombines TRBV7-3 with TRBJ2-2; 12 bases agree with TRBD1. Germline lookup yields CDR1 SGHTA and CDR2 FQGTGA. J was trimmed by 5 bases and V by 2 bases; bases with no gene match: 12. The CDR3 runs to 19 residues. The CDR3, as DNA: TGTGCCAGCAGCTTATCCCCGGTCCGGGACAGGGGGCAAACCGGGGAGCTGTTTTTT. It encodes CASSLSPVRDRGQTGELFF.

Ten or more counts support this clonotype. The genes are TRBV4-3 and TRBJ1-1; 9 nucleotides agree with TRBD1. CDR1 and CDR2 (germline): LGHNA, YSLEER. CDR3 length: 16 amino acids. With 0 bases clipped from V and 6 bases from J, the junction kept 8 bases outside the gene matches. The CDR3, as DNA: TGCGCCAGCAGCCAAGATTGGGGACAGGGTGACGCTGAAGCTTTCTTT. Translating gives CASSQDWGQGDAEAFF.